Listed here are 27 T cell receptor beta chains from one sample, sequenced in a study of T cells after posttransplantation cyclophosphamide. Using immunoSEQ multiplex PCR, the repertoire was profiled, and TCRdb retains in-frame clones only, with some absent. The sample includes 25,000 or so clones, roughly 82% of them seen just once. The sample was PBMCs. The receptor set was obtained from a woman aged 55-69 years with a blood cancer, CMV-positive, and with a related stem cell donor.

In its sample, this clone was seen once. V is TRBV2 and J is TRBJ2-3; 10 nucleotides align to TRBD2. Germline lookup yields CDR1 SNHLY and CDR2 FYNNEI. The CDR3 contains 15 residues. V lost 5 bases to trimming and J lost 4 bases; unmatched junction nucleotides: 6. CDR3 region: CASSPSSGSPDTQYF. The CDR3 region has the DNA TGTGCCAGCAGTCCCTCTAGCGGGAGCCCAGATACGCAGTATTTT. Supplemented by reference TRBV2 and TRBJ2-3, the full variable domain reads EPEVTQTPSHQVTQMGQEVILRCVPISNHLYFYWYRQILGQKVEFLVSFYNNEISEKSEIFDDQFSVERPDGSNFTLKIRSTKLEDSAMYFCASSPSSGSPDTQYFGPGTRLTVL.

V usage is TRBV19 and J usage is TRBJ1-2; 8 bases line up with TRBD1. This CDR3 region has 14 residues. J was trimmed by 3 bases and V by 6 bases; bases with no gene match: 6. Germline values: CDR1 LNHDA, CDR2 SQIVND (reference sequence). CDR3 sequence: CASSWGQVYYGYTF. The DNA for the CDR3 is TGTGCCAGTAGCTGGGGACAGGTATACTATGGCTACACCTTC.

The V call is TRBV7-8, the J call TRBJ1-5; D may be TRBD1 (6 bases). Trimming pared 5 bases from V and 2 bases from J, leaving 13 bases between. Germline V gene data show CDR1 as SGHVS and CDR2 as FQNEAQ. This CDR3 comprises 15 residues. CDR3 in DNA: TGTGCCAGCAGCCGGACAGCCGACGGCAATCAGCCCCAGCATTTT. Translating it yields CASSRTADGNQPQHF.

The chain joins TRBV5-4 to TRBJ2-5; possible D gene TRBD1, 6 bases. CDR3 length: 16 amino acids. Trimming pared 3 bases from V and 3 bases from J, leaving 18 bases between. CDR1 and CDR2 (germline): SGHNT, YYREEE (reference sequence). CDR3 DNA: TGTGCCAGCAGCTCTGGAAGAATGACAGGCGAAGAGACCCAGTACTTC. It specifies CASSSGRMTGEETQYF.

This chain uses TRBV6-4 with TRBJ2-7, with a tentative D call TRBD2 (5 bases). This CDR3 has 14 amino acids. Trimming pared 4 bases from V and 1 base from J, leaving 11 bases between. Germline V gene lookup returns CDR1 MRHNA and CDR2 SNTAGT. CDR3 residues: CASSVSEGSYEQYF. The CDR3 DNA follows: TGTGCCAGCAGTGTTTCAGAGGGTTCCTACGAGCAGTACTTC.

The J gene is TRBJ2-1, the V gene TRBV19; TRBD2 agrees at 11 bases. CDR1 and CDR2 from the germline V gene are LNHDA and SQIVND (reference sequence). The ends lost 6 bases at V and 3 bases at J; junction bases unmatched: 4. CDR3 length: 15 amino acids. CDR3 nucleotide sequence: TGTGCCAGTAGCGTCGGGACTAGCGGCTACAATGAGCAGTTCTTC. Translated: CASSVGTSGYNEQFF.

V and J are TRBV5-4 and TRBJ2-1; TRBD1 agrees at 8 bases. Trimming cost V 1 base and J 4 bases; bases outside gene matches: 7. CDR1 and CDR2 (germline): SGHNT, YYREEE (reference sequence). The length of the CDR3 is 16 residues. CDR3 protein: CASSLRSGGKYNEQFF. The CDR3, as DNA: TGTGCCAGCAGCTTGCGATCAGGGGGCAAATACAATGAGCAGTTCTTC.

The gene calls are TRBV9 and TRBJ2-7, with D perhaps TRBD1 (6 bases). CDR1 and CDR2 (germline): SGDLS, YYNGEE. CDR3 length: 14 amino acids. Trimming left V 4 bases short and J 5 bases short, with 16 bases between. The CDR3 sequence is CASSPQGGSDEQYF. Written as DNA, the CDR3 is TGTGCCAGCAGCCCCCAAGGGGGATCCGACGAGCAGTACTTC. Complete variable domain (other parts from reference TRBV9 and TRBJ2-7): DSGVTQTPKHLITATGQRVTLRCSPRSGDLSVYWYQQSLDQGLQFLIQYYNGEERAKGNILERFSAQQFPDLHSELNLSSLELGDSALYFCASSPQGGSDEQYFGPGTRLTVT.

A word on this clone: The same CDR3 is also encoded by other DNA sequences in this sample. The chain combines TRBV30 with TRBJ1-2, with TRBD1 matching 8 bases. The V gene's germline CDR1 is GTSNPN and CDR2 SVGIG (reference sequence). This CDR3 region has 13 residues. J gave up 4 bases and V 3 bases, and 4 bases lay outside the gene matches. CDR3 loop: CAWSRDRPYGYTF. CDR3 bases: TGTGCCTGGAGCCGGGACAGGCCCTATGGCTACACCTTC.

The gene calls are TRBV14 and TRBJ1-4, with TRBD1 identical over 9 bases. Germline V gene lookup returns CDR1 SGHDN and CDR2 FVKESK. The CDR3 is 13 residues long. V lost 3 bases to trimming and J lost 11 bases; unmatched junction nucleotides: 4. The CDR3 here is CASSHGTGRKLFF. Here the CDR3 DNA reads TGTGCCAGCAGCCATGGGACAGGGAGGAAACTGTTTTTT. Looking up the rest from reference TRBV14 and TRBJ1-4 gives the full variable domain: EAGVTQFPSHSVIEKGQTVTLRCDPISGHDNLYWYRRVMGKEIKFLLHFVKESKQDESGMPNNRFLAERTGGTYSTLKVQPAELEDSGVYFCASSHGTGRKLFFGSGTQLSVL.

CDR3 amino acids: CASSETTGKSNQPQHF. The CDR3, as DNA: TGTGCCAGTAGTGAAACGACAGGGAAGAGCAATCAGCCCCAGCATTTT. The chain carries TRBV19 and TRBJ1-5; 7 nucleotides align to TRBD1. Per germline, CDR1 LNHDA and CDR2 SQIVND (reference sequence). This CDR3 has 16 amino acids. The J segment lost 1 base and the V segment lost 5 bases, leaving 8 bases of the junction unmatched.

The CDR3: CASSLTSGRVNEQFF. DNA of the CDR3: TGTGCCAGCAGCCTGACTAGCGGGAGAGTCAATGAGCAGTTCTTC. The V gene is TRBV27, the J gene TRBJ2-1, with 12 positions matching TRBD2. V was clipped by 6 bases and J by 6 bases; unmatched bases: 6. The CDR3 runs 15 residues. Germline assignment: CDR1 MNHEY and CDR2 SMNVEV (reference sequence).

This clone is a singleton in its sample. This chain connects TRBV29-1 to TRBJ2-7, with TRBD1 identical over 8 bases. Germline loops: CDR1 SQVTM, CDR2 ANQGSEA. This CDR3 is built from 15 residues. V lost 2 bases, J lost 3 bases, and 9 bases stayed unmatched. The CDR3 DNA reads TGCAGCGTTGAAAAGAGTAGGACAGGGCGCTACGAGCAGTACTTC. Amino acids: CSVEKSRTGRYEQYF.

This clone was seen just once. V and J are TRBV11-2 and TRBJ2-7; 7 positions agree with TRBD1. The trim removed 1 base at V and 1 base at J, leaving 4 bases unmatched. The CDR3 is 15 amino acids. Germline CDR1 and CDR2: SGHAT and FQNNGV. The DNA of the CDR3 is TGTGCCAGCAGCTTAGGACAGGGTAGATCCTACGAGCAGTACTTC. Translated: CASSLGQGRSYEQYF.

J is TRBJ2-1 and V is TRBV15; 15 bases line up with TRBD2. V shed 9 bases and J 6 bases; nucleotides not matched to a gene: 12. The CDR3 sequence is 17 residues long. Germline V lookup: CDR1 LNHNV, CDR2 YYDKDF (reference sequence). The CDR3 DNA reads as TGTGCCACTAGGGGACTAGCGGGAGGCCCTAAGGGCAATGAGCAGTTCTTC. Protein sequence: CATRGLAGGPKGNEQFF.

The V call is TRBV6-1, the J call TRBJ1-2; 7 bases are a match to TRBD1. The CDR3 length is 14 residues. The trim removed 7 bases at V and 2 bases at J, leaving 7 bases unmatched. CDR1 is MNHNS and CDR2 is SASEGT in the germline V gene. CDR3 nucleotides: TGTGCCAGCATGAGGGTGACAGGGAACTATGGCTACACCTTC. It is translated as CASMRVTGNYGYTF.

A single count supports this clone. This chain joins TRBV5-1 and TRBJ1-1; D might be TRBD1 (5 bases). V was cut by 2 bases and J by 1 base, with 9 bases left in between. CDR1 and CDR2 (germline): SGHRS, YFSETQ. This CDR3 comprises 14 residues. CDR3 coding DNA: TGCGCCAGCAGCTTCACAGGTCAGAACACTGAAGCTTTCTTT. Its translation is CASSFTGQNTEAFF. The full variable domain, with the rest looked up from reference TRBV5-1 and TRBJ1-1, is KAGVTQTPRYLIKTRGQQVTLSCSPISGHRSVSWYQQTPGQGLQFLFEYFSETQRNKGNFPGRFSGRQFSNSRSEMNVSTLELGDSALYLCASSFTGQNTEAFFGQGTRLTVV.

V is TRBV30 and J is TRBJ2-1, with TRBD2 matching 9 bases. The CDR3 covers 16 residues. Germline assignment: CDR1 GTSNPN and CDR2 SVGIG (reference sequence). Trimming cost V 5 bases and J 0 bases; bases outside gene matches: 8. The CDR3 reads CAWADGSGSSYNEQFF. In nucleotides, the CDR3 is TGTGCCTGGGCAGACGGTAGCGGGAGCTCCTACAATGAGCAGTTCTTC.

This sequence joins TRBV6-1 and TRBJ2-1; maybe TRBD2 (6 bases). This CDR3 has 16 amino acids. V lost 1 base to trimming and J lost 12 bases, with 22 bases between them. The germline V gene encodes CDR1 MNHNS and CDR2 SASEGT. CDR3 region: CASSEEFGRGFPWQFF. In nucleotides, the CDR3 is TGTGCCAGCAGTGAAGAGTTCGGGAGAGGTTTTCCGTGGCAGTTCTTC.

The J gene is TRBJ1-5, the V gene TRBV27; TRBD1 matches 12 bases. This CDR3 has 17 amino acids. Germline loops: CDR1 MNHEY, CDR2 SMNVEV (reference sequence). V was pared by 5 bases and J by 1 base, with 6 bases of the junction left unmatched. DNA for the CDR3: TGTGCCAGCAGTAGCCGGGACAGGGGGCGAAGCAATCAGCCCCAGCATTTT. It translates to CASSSRDRGRSNQPQHF.

V gene TRBV5-8 combines with J gene TRBJ1-1; D may be TRBD1 (6 bases). CDR3 size: 15 residues. Germline V gene sequence: CDR1 SGHTS, CDR2 YDEGEE. With 3 bases removed from V and 4 bases from J, the gap between germline ends came to 16 bases. In nucleotides, the CDR3 is TGTGCCAGCAGCTCGGCGGGGGCGCCGGGCACTGAAGCTTTCTTT. Its protein product is CASSSAGAPGTEAFF.

The chain recombines TRBV7-9 with TRBJ2-1; the D gene is possibly TRBD1 (5 bases). Germline V lookup: CDR1 SEHNR, CDR2 FQNEAQ (reference sequence). V was clipped by 1 base and J by 8 bases, with 9 bases between them. CDR3 size: 13 residues. CDR3 in DNA: TGTGCCAGCAGCTTAGGATTAGGGGATGAGCAGTTCTTC. Protein product: CASSLGLGDEQFF.

As to this clone: Other DNA sequences in this specimen translate into the identical CDR3. The chain couples TRBV9 to TRBJ2-7; TRBD1 is a possible D gene (6 bases). Trimming pared 3 bases from V and 4 bases from J, leaving 14 bases between. There are 14 residues in the CDR3. In germline, CDR1 is SGDLS, CDR2 YYNGEE. The CDR3 loop reads CASSARRDTYEQYF. The CDR3 bases are TGTGCCAGCAGCGCGCGCCGGGACACGTACGAGCAGTACTTC.

The chain joins TRBV5-4 to TRBJ2-3; D is perhaps TRBD2 (6 bases). Trimming cost V 3 bases and J 2 bases, with 13 bases left between them. The CDR3 totals 15 residues. Germline V gives CDR1 SGHNT, CDR2 YYREEE (reference sequence). For the CDR3, the DNA is TGTGCCAGCAGCTCGGTGGGGGGTCTCACAGATACGCAGTATTTT. This codes for CASSSVGGLTDTQYF.

A few counts support this clone. The CDR3 loop reads CASSEWRSSGNTIYF. The CDR3 nucleotides read TGTGCCAGCAGTGAGTGGAGGTCCTCTGGAAACACCATATATTTT. V gene TRBV2 combines with J gene TRBJ1-3; D is ambiguous. V dropped 3 bases and J dropped 0 bases, with 9 bases sitting between them. The CDR3 contains 15 residues. CDR1 SNHLY and CDR2 FYNNEI come from the germline V gene.

This chain connects TRBV6-6 to TRBJ2-7; 7 bases line up with TRBD2. This CDR3 is built from 11 residues. V gave up 11 bases and J gave up 3 bases; unmatched junction bases: 4. Germline V CDR1 and CDR2: MNHNY, SVGAGI (reference sequence). For the CDR3, the DNA is TGTGCCTCGGCTAGCGGCTACGAGCAGTACTTC. Amino acids: CASASGYEQYF.

The chain combines TRBV6-1 with TRBJ2-5; the D gene is possibly TRBD1 (5 bases). V lost 3 bases and J 5 bases, leaving 10 bases between the germline ends. Germline-derived CDR1 and CDR2 are MNHNS and SASEGT. The CDR3 runs 13 residues. The CDR3 loop reads CASSESGIETQYF. The CDR3, as DNA: TGTGCCAGCAGTGAGTCAGGGATTGAGACCCAGTACTTC.